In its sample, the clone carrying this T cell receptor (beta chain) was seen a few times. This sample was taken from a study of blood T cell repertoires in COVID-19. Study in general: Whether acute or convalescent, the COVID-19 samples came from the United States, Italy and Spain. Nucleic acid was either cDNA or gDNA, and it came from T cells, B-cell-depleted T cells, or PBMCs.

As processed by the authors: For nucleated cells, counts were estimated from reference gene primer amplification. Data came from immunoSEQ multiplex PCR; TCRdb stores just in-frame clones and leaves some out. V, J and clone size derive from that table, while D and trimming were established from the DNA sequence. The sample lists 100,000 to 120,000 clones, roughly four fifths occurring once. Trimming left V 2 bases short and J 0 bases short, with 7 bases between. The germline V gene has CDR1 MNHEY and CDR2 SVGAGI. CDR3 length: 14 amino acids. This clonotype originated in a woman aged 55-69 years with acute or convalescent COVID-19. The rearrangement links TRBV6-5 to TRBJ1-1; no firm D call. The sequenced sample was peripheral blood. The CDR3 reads CASSYVELNTEAFF. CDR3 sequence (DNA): TGTGCCAGCAGTTACGTAGAACTGAACACTGAAGCTTTCTTT.